The 29 T cell receptor beta chains below were found in one sample sequenced in a study of cytomegalovirus exposure and HLA in healthy donors. The study ran its PCR with 60 Vbeta and 13 Jbeta primers. Generated by immunoSEQ multiplex PCR, the TCRdb table keeps only in-frame clones and is missing some. The sample comprises roughly 130,000 clones, 80% of which are singletons, and 2.5% to 3% rests with the top ten. The sequenced material came from PBMCs. Source of these receptors: a man between 25 and 39 years old in good health and CMV-seronegative.

This sequence joins TRBV7-2 and TRBJ2-7, with a tentative D call TRBD1 (5 bases). The germline V gene has CDR1 SGHTA and CDR2 FQGNSA. Trimming pared 2 bases from V and 5 bases from J, leaving 13 bases between. This CDR3 has 14 residues. The CDR3 nucleotides read TGTGCCAGCAGCTTAACTGCTAGGGGCGACGAGCAGTACTTC. Amino acid sequence: CASSLTARGDEQYF.

The genes are TRBV4-3 and TRBJ2-1, with a tentative D call TRBD2 (6 bases). The V end lost 0 bases, the J end lost 3 bases, and 12 bases lay between the germline ends. This CDR3 has 16 amino acids. Germline CDR1 is LGHNA and CDR2 is YSLEER. CDR3 region: CASSQDKMGGYNEQFF. The CDR3 coding sequence is TGCGCCAGCAGCCAAGATAAGATGGGGGGCTACAATGAGCAGTTCTTC.

J is TRBJ1-3 and V is TRBV7-9, with D possibly TRBD1 on 5 matching bases. The CDR3 totals 15 residues. Trimming took off 1 base at V and 0 bases at J, with 7 bases between the two ends. The V gene's germline CDR1 is SEHNR and CDR2 FQNEAQ (reference sequence). CDR3 sequence reads: CASSLVGDSGNTIYF. In DNA form, the CDR3 reads TGTGCCAGCAGCTTAGTAGGGGACTCTGGAAACACCATATATTTT.

This sequence joins TRBV6-5 and TRBJ2-1; D gene unclear. Trimming took 6 bases from V and 0 from J, leaving 12 bases between them. Germline V gene data show CDR1 as MNHEY and CDR2 as SVGAGI. This CDR3 region has 15 residues. CDR3 protein: CASSHDWSSYNEQFF. The CDR3, as DNA: TGTGCCAGCAGCCATGACTGGAGCTCCTACAATGAGCAGTTCTTC.

The chain joins TRBV9 to TRBJ2-7; 7 bases are shared with TRBD2. J lost 4 bases, V lost 5 bases, and 15 bases had no gene match. The CDR3 has 16 amino acids. Per germline, CDR1 SGDLS and CDR2 YYNGEE. The CDR3 spells CASSDGGGGRQYEQYF. DNA of the CDR3: TGTGCCAGCAGTGATGGGGGGGGAGGCCGACAGTACGAGCAGTACTTC. The whole variable domain, remainder taken from reference TRBV9 and TRBJ2-7, is DSGVTQTPKHLITATGQRVTLRCSPRSGDLSVYWYQQSLDQGLQFLIQYYNGEERAKGNILERFSAQQFPDLHSELNLSSLELGDSALYFCASSDGGGGRQYEQYFGPGTRLTVT.

V is TRBV5-4 and J is TRBJ2-2; weak D call: TRBD2 (5 bases). Germline V CDR1 and CDR2: SGHNT, YYREEE (reference sequence). CDR3 length equals 15 residues. The V gene lost 0 bases and the J gene lost 6 bases, with 12 bases spanning the gap. This CDR3 reads CASSLVGARSGELFF. The DNA of the CDR3 is TGTGCCAGCAGCTTGGTGGGAGCGAGATCCGGGGAGCTGTTTTTT.

V gene TRBV14 combines with J gene TRBJ2-3; D gene unclear. V was shortened by 4 bases and J by 2 bases, with 7 bases between the two germline ends. The V gene's germline CDR1 is SGHDN and CDR2 FVKESK. The CDR3 runs to 13 residues. CDR3 DNA sequence: TGTGCCAGCAGCCTTGCGGACACAGATACGCAGTATTTT. Translating it yields CASSLADTDTQYF.

The chain uses TRBV9 and TRBJ2-7; 12 positions match TRBD2. Germline lookup yields CDR1 SGDLS and CDR2 YYNGEE. The CDR3 runs to 14 residues. J gave up 6 bases and V 4 bases, and 5 bases lay outside the gene matches. In nucleotides, the CDR3 is TGTGCCAGCAGCCCCGGACTAGCGGGGTGCGAGCAGTACTTC. It translates to CASSPGLAGCEQYF.

This chain connects TRBV7-2 to TRBJ2-7, with D perhaps matching TRBD2 (6 bases). The CDR3 runs 15 residues. CDR1 and CDR2 from the germline V gene are SGHTA and FQGNSA. Trimming took off 2 bases at V and 4 bases at J, with 15 bases between the two ends. CDR3 loop: CASSLTPGRMYEQYF. In DNA, the CDR3 is TGTGCCAGCAGCTTAACTCCAGGGAGGATGTACGAGCAGTACTTC.

The sample holds a few counts of this clone. The V gene is TRBV10-3, the J gene TRBJ2-7, with a tentative D call TRBD2 (5 bases). V lost 0 bases and J 4 bases, leaving 7 bases between the germline ends. CDR3 length equals 13 residues. The V gene's germline CDR1 is ENHRY and CDR2 SYGVKD. The CDR3 reads CAISESGGYEQYF. CDR3 DNA: TGTGCCATCAGTGAGTCAGGAGGATACGAGCAGTACTTC.

The sample holds one count of this clone. The chain joins TRBV7-2 to TRBJ1-2; possibly TRBD1 for D (6 bases). The germline V and J ends were trimmed by 1 base and 2 bases, with 17 bases remaining between them. The germline V gene encodes CDR1 SGHTA and CDR2 FQGNSA. There are 17 residues in the CDR3. The CDR3 region is CASSLGFTGISNYGYTF. The CDR3 bases are TGTGCCAGCAGCTTAGGATTTACAGGGATCTCCAACTATGGCTACACCTTC.

This rearrangement joins TRBV19 to TRBJ1-3, with unresolved D. The V gene lost 5 bases and the J gene lost 4 bases, with 12 bases spanning the gap. In germline, CDR1 is LNHDA, CDR2 SQIVND (reference sequence). The CDR3 totals 14 residues. The CDR3 protein is CASSVSGYGNTIYF. The CDR3 coding sequence is TGTGCCAGTAGTGTTAGCGGCTACGGAAACACCATATATTTT.

This clone came up once. The chain is built from TRBV5-1 and TRBJ2-5; TRBD1 matches at 8 bases. The J segment lost 1 base and the V segment lost 3 bases, leaving 8 bases of the junction unmatched. The CDR3 length is 16 residues. The germline CDR1 and CDR2 sequences are SGHRS and YFSETQ. Here the CDR3 reads CASSSPGDRPQETQYF. CDR3 nucleotide sequence: TGCGCCAGCAGCTCCCCGGGGGACAGGCCCCAAGAGACCCAGTACTTC.

This rearrangement joins TRBV27 to TRBJ2-7; maybe TRBD2 (7 bases). Between the trimmed V and J ends, which lost 6 bases and 6 bases, there was a span of 21 bases. CDR3 size: 15 residues. Germline CDR1 MNHEY, CDR2 SMNVEV (reference sequence). In nucleotides, the CDR3 is TGTGCCAGCAGCCGGGGGGCAGAGGGTCGTGGCGAGCAGTACTTC. Translation gives CASSRGAEGRGEQYF.

The chain links TRBV6-6 to TRBJ2-1; 8 nucleotides agree with TRBD1. CDR3 length: 16 amino acids. CDR1 and CDR2 (germline): MNHNY, SVGAGI (reference sequence). V gave up 3 bases and J gave up 2 bases; unmatched junction bases: 6. The CDR3 region has the DNA TGTGCCAGCAGTTATTCTCCGGACAGGGCCTACAATGAGCAGTTCTTC. It encodes CASSYSPDRAYNEQFF.

The chain employs TRBV2 and TRBJ1-5; 7 bases map to TRBD1. The V gene end was trimmed by 6 bases and the J gene end by 1 base; junction bases not matched to a gene: 6. The germline CDR1 and CDR2 sequences are SNHLY and FYNNEI. The CDR3 spans 15 residues. The CDR3 region is CASSQTGRSNQPQHF. The CDR3 nucleotides read TGTGCCAGCAGCCAGACAGGGAGAAGCAATCAGCCCCAGCATTTT.

This clone was seen only a few times. The V call is TRBV28, the J call TRBJ2-2, with D perhaps matching TRBD2 (5 bases). CDR1 and CDR2 from the germline V gene are MDHEN and SYDVKM. The V gene lost 6 bases and the J gene lost 2 bases, with 7 bases spanning the gap. The CDR3 extends over 13 amino acids. CDR3 DNA sequence: TGTGCCAGCAGCGGGGATAACACCGGGGAGCTGTTTTTT. It specifies CASSGDNTGELFF. The full variable domain, with the rest looked up from reference TRBV28 and TRBJ2-2, is DVKVTQSSRYLVKRTGEKVFLECVQDMDHENMFWYRQDPGLGLRLIYFSYDVKMKEKGDIPEGYSVSREKKERFSLILESASTNQTSMYLCASSGDNTGELFFGEGSRLTVL.

This clone was seen only a few times. This sequence joins TRBV5-1 and TRBJ2-5; 8 bases fit TRBD2. The CDR3 extends over 18 amino acids. Germline CDR1 is SGHRS and CDR2 is YFSETQ. Losses at the gene ends were 1 base for V and 2 bases for J; bases not matched to a gene: 13. The CDR3 coding sequence is TGCGCCAGCAGCTTGATGAGGGTGGTAGCGGGGTCGCAAGAGACCCAGTACTTC. It yields the protein CASSLMRVVAGSQETQYF.

CDR3 loop: CASSLGQTYEQYF. CDR3 nucleotides: TGTGCCAGCAGCTTGGGACAGACCTACGAGCAGTACTTC. This chain uses TRBV13 with TRBJ2-7; 7 bases match TRBD1. Per germline, CDR1 PRHDT and CDR2 FYEKMQ (reference sequence). This CDR3 contains 13 residues. Losses at the gene ends were 3 bases for V and 2 bases for J; bases not matched to a gene: 1.

This clone is a singleton in its sample. At one end, the junction sequence differs from germline, possibly due to a read error. The chain links TRBV25-1 to TRBJ1-5; 8 nucleotides line up with TRBD1. CDR3 length: 14 amino acids. Germline CDR1 MGHDK, CDR2 SYGVNS. The CDR3 bases are TGTGCCAGCAGTGGGACAGGGTTGAATCAGCCCCAGAATTTT. Protein: CASSGTGLNQPQNF.

The chain recombines TRBV25-1 with TRBJ2-1; D is perhaps TRBD2 (5 bases). With 7 bases removed from V and 1 base from J, the gap between germline ends came to 11 bases. CDR3 size: 14 residues. Germline V gene sequence: CDR1 MGHDK, CDR2 SYGVNS. The DNA of the CDR3 is TGTGCCAGCATCAGCGGCGGTTCCTACAATGAGCAGTTCTTC. The encoded protein is CASISGGSYNEQFF.

The rearrangement joins TRBV10-3 to TRBJ1-2, with D unresolved. The CDR3 has 16 residues. Trimming removed 1 base from V and 4 bases from J, with 16 bases in between. Germline V gene lookup returns CDR1 ENHRY and CDR2 SYGVKD. CDR3 nucleotide sequence: TGTGCCATCAGTGAGTGGCAGAACAACCCCACCTATGGCTACACCTTC. Amino acid sequence: CAISEWQNNPTYGYTF.

This clone was detected once. V and J are TRBV19 and TRBJ2-7; 14 bases are shared with TRBD2. Germline V lookup: CDR1 LNHDA, CDR2 SQIVND (reference sequence). Trimming cost V 3 bases and J 5 bases; bases outside gene matches: 6. The length of the CDR3 is 16 residues. DNA for the CDR3: TGTGCCAGTAGTATTGGGACTAGCGGGAGTGCACACGAGCAGTACTTC. The encoded protein is CASSIGTSGSAHEQYF.

This clone was counted between two and nine times. The chain links TRBV19 to TRBJ2-7; TRBD1 aligns across 11 bases. This CDR3 is built from 15 residues. CDR1 is LNHDA, CDR2 SQIVND, per germline (reference sequence). J was trimmed by 5 bases and V by 5 bases; bases with no gene match: 8. The CDR3 here is CASSPRTGGFNEQYF. In nucleotides, the CDR3 is TGTGCCAGTAGTCCAAGGACAGGGGGCTTTAACGAGCAGTACTTC.

The chain joins TRBV6-9 to TRBJ2-7; 7 bases line up with TRBD1. Germline V gives CDR1 MNHGY, CDR2 SVAAGI. V was clipped by 10 bases and J by 0 bases; unmatched bases: 9. This CDR3 spans 14 amino acids. The CDR3 is CAIEGTARSYEQYF. In DNA form, the CDR3 reads TGTGCCATCGAGGGGACAGCACGCTCCTACGAGCAGTACTTC.

CDR3 region: CASSFSGSRGETQYF. CDR3 nucleotide sequence: TGCGCCAGCAGCTTTAGCGGTTCAAGGGGCGAGACCCAGTACTTC. The chain joins TRBV5-1 to TRBJ2-5; tentatively, D is TRBD2 (6 bases). CDR1 and CDR2 (germline): SGHRS, YFSETQ. Trimming cost V 2 bases and J 5 bases, with 16 bases left between them. The CDR3 length is 15 residues.

The chain has TRBV30 and TRBJ2-3; D is uncertain. V was trimmed by 5 bases and J by 0 bases, leaving 9 bases between them. The CDR3 is 13 amino acids. CDR1 is GTSNPN and CDR2 is SVGIG in the germline V gene (reference sequence). The CDR3 DNA sequence: TGTGCCTGGGAACAGAATAGCACAGATACGCAGTATTTT. It yields the protein CAWEQNSTDTQYF.

The chain joins TRBV5-5 to TRBJ2-1; no reliable D call. This CDR3 region has 14 residues. Per the germline V gene, CDR1 is SGHKS and CDR2 is YYEKEE (reference sequence). Between the trimmed V and J ends, which lost 4 bases and 0 bases, there was a span of 8 bases. CDR3 protein: CASSPRHSYNEQFF. CDR3 DNA: TGTGCCAGCAGCCCCAGACACTCCTACAATGAGCAGTTCTTC.

The chain has TRBV27 and TRBJ1-5, with 7 bases aligning to TRBD1. CDR3 length: 15 amino acids. The trim removed 5 bases at V and 2 bases at J, leaving 6 bases unmatched. In germline, CDR1 is MNHEY, CDR2 SMNVEV (reference sequence). CDR3 in DNA: TGTGCCAGCAGTCCTCGGACAGGAGGCAATCAGCCCCAGCATTTT. Translating gives CASSPRTGGNQPQHF.